The rows below give T cell receptor beta chains drawn from one sample of a study of T cell responses to AZD1222 COVID-19 vaccine. Measured with immunoSEQ multiplex PCR; TCRdb has only the in-frame clones, and not every one. The data show 150,000 to 250,000 clones, roughly nine tenths seen once. The sample in question was peripheral blood, obtained 28 days after the second AZD1222 dose. These receptors were obtained from an adult who received the AZD1222 COVID-19 vaccine. Both conserved end residues are part of each CDR3. D genes are given only for firm matches. Clone size is given for some rows only: seen once, a few or many times, or a class if the clone is expanded.

len | j_gene | v_gene | abundance | d_gene | CDR3nt | CDR3aa
9 | TRBJ1-2 | TRBV28 | - | - | TGTGCCAGTCCCTATGGCTACACCTTC | CASPYGYTF
16 | TRBJ2-5 | TRBV7-2 | - | TRBD1 | TGTGCCAGCAGCCAGGCGGACAGGAGGTACCAAGAGACCCAGTACTTC | CASSQADRRYQETQYF
15 | TRBJ1-6 | TRBV19 | - | - | TGTGCCAGTACCCAGGGCCGGGCTGCGAATTCACCCCTCCACTTT | CASTQGRAANSPLHF
17 | TRBJ2-6 | TRBV7-3 | - | - | TGTGCCAGCAGCCCTGACCCGGGGGAGTCTGGGGCCAACGTCCTGACTTTC | CASSPDPGESGANVLTF
18 | TRBJ1-2 | TRBV5-4 | once | TRBD1 | TGTGCCAGCAGCTTTGGGGACTTAGGACAGGGGGAGGTATACGGCTACACCTTC | CASSFGDLGQGEVYGYTF
15 | TRBJ1-2 | TRBV2 | - | TRBD1 | TGTGCCAGCAGGCGGGACAGGGGAAGTCTCGATGGCTACACCTTC | CASRRDRGSLDGYTF
13 | TRBJ1-1 | TRBV13 | once | TRBD1 | TGTGCCAGCAACCAGGACAGGCTAACTGAAGCTTTCTTT | CASNQDRLTEAFF
15 | TRBJ2-7 | TRBV7-8 | once | - | TGTGCCAGCAGCTTAGCGTACCTCCAGGGTGGAGAGCAGTACTTC | CASSLAYLQGGEQYF
14 | TRBJ2-1 | TRBV27 | - | - | TGTGCCAGCGGACGGGGCAGCTCCTACAATGAGCAGTTCTTC | CASGRGSSYNEQFF
9 | TRBJ1-2 | TRBV29-1 | - | - | TGCAGCGTTGTACAGGGCTACACCTTC | CSVVQGYTF
16 | TRBJ1-3 | TRBV28 | once | - | TGTGCCAGCAGTTCCTACAGGACAGCTGCTGGAAACACCATATATTTT | CASSSYRTAAGNTIYF
17 | TRBJ1-1 | TRBV7-2 | - | TRBD1 | TGTGCCAGCAGCCATGGGAAGGCGGGGACAGCGTGGAATGAAGCTTTCTTT | CASSHGKAGTAWNEAFF
18 | TRBJ1-3 | TRBV4-1 | - | - | TGCGCCAGCAGCCAAGATACGACGGGGATAATCTCTGGAAACACCATATATTTT | CASSQDTTGIISGNTIYF
14 | TRBJ1-6 | TRBV4-3 | - | - | TGCGCCAGCAGCCATCAGGGGTCTAATTCACCCTTCCACTTT | CASSHQGSNSPFHF
15 | TRBJ1-2 | TRBV7-3 | - | TRBD1 | TGTGCCAGCAGCAAAGGACAGGGGGAAAACTATGGCTACACCTTC | CASSKGQGENYGYTF
13 | TRBJ1-1 | TRBV19 | once | - | TGTGCCAGTAGTGCGGTTCGGAACACTGAAGCTTTCTTT | CASSAVRNTEAFF
17 | TRBJ2-3 | TRBV7-9 | - | TRBD2 | TGTGCCAGCAGCTTGGGACTAGCGGGAAAGTTGGCAGATACGCAGTATTTT | CASSLGLAGKLADTQYF
16 | TRBJ2-2 | TRBV9 | - | TRBD2 | TGTGCCAGCAGCCCCCGCGGGGGAGGTAACACCGGGGAGCTGTTTTTT | CASSPRGGGNTGELFF
14 | TRBJ2-5 | TRBV27 | - | TRBD1 | TGTGCCAGCAGTCCCCGGACAGGGAGTGAGACCCAGTACTTC | CASSPRTGSETQYF
14 | TRBJ1-3 | TRBV21-1 | - | - | TGTGCCAGCAGCAAAGTGGGCAGGGGCCACACCATATATTTT | CASSKVGRGHTIYF
13 | TRBJ1-2 | TRBV5-4 | - | - | TGTGCCAGCAGCTTGGCGGGGAGCTATGGCTACACCTTC | CASSLAGSYGYTF
15 | TRBJ2-1 | TRBV3-1/TRBV3-2 | - | TRBD2 | TGTGCCAGCAGCCGAGGACTAGCGGGATCAAATGAGCAGTTCTTC | CASSRGLAGSNEQFF
14 | TRBJ2-1 | TRBV5-1 | - | - | TGCGCCAGCACCCCTGCGAGGGCCTACAATGAGCAGTTCTTC | CASTPARAYNEQFF
16 | TRBJ1-6 | TRBV10-3 | few | - | TGTGCCATCAGTGAGTCGGGGGGAAGGGGAGATTCACCCCTCCACTTT | CAISESGGRGDSPLHF
15 | TRBJ1-3 | TRBV7-9 | - | - | TGTGCCAGCAGCTTAGAGGGTACGGCTGGAAACACCATATATTTT | CASSLEGTAGNTIYF
14 | TRBJ2-1 | TRBV9 | - | TRBD2 | TGTGCCAGCAGCGTAGTCCTAGCGGGAGGAGAGCAGTTCTTC | CASSVVLAGGEQFF
13 | TRBJ1-2 | TRBV6-5 | - | - | TGTGCCAGCAGTTATCAGGCCGGCTATGGCTACACCTTC | CASSYQAGYGYTF
14 | TRBJ1-6 | TRBV2 | - | - | TGTGCCAGCAAGCGGGAGGGGAGGGGGTCACCCCTCCACTTT | CASKREGRGSPLHF
14 | TRBJ1-6 | TRBV27 | - | - | TGTGCCAGCAGTTTAAGGTCCGGGAATTCACCCCTCCACTTT | CASSLRSGNSPLHF
16 | TRBJ2-7 | TRBV5-1 | - | - | TGCGCCAGCAGCTCGTCTTCCGGGACACCCTCCTACGAGCAGTACTTC | CASSSSSGTPSYEQYF
15 | TRBJ1-5 | TRBV19 | - | - | TGTGCCAGTAGACACCCAGGGTCCCCTAGTCAGCCCCAGCATTTT | CASRHPGSPSQPQHF
15 | TRBJ2-7 | TRBV9 | - | TRBD2 | TGTGCCAGCAGCGTAGGCGCGGGAGCCGGATACGAGCAGTACTTC | CASSVGAGAGYEQYF
15 | TRBJ1-2 | TRBV18 | - | TRBD1 | TGTGCCAGCTCACCACCGACAGGGCTGGGCTATGGCTACACCTTC | CASSPPTGLGYGYTF
13 | TRBJ2-7 | TRBV4-3 | - | - | TGCGCCAGCAGCCAAGATCCACTTTACGAGCAGTACTTC | CASSQDPLYEQYF
12 | TRBJ1-2 | TRBV19 | - | - | TGTGCCAGTAGTTCGAAGGGTTGGGGCTACACCTTC | CASSSKGWGYTF
16 | TRBJ2-5 | TRBV28 | - | TRBD2 | TGTGCCAGCAGTTCTCCGGGACTAGCGAAAGCAGAGACCCAGTACTTC | CASSSPGLAKAETQYF
13 | TRBJ1-2 | TRBV3-1/TRBV3-2 | - | - | TGTGCCAGCAGCCAAGGGGCAGGGGAGGGCTACACCTTC | CASSQGAGEGYTF
12 | TRBJ2-7 | TRBV7-9 | - | TRBD1 | TGTGCTTACAGGGGTAATTTAAACGAGCAGTACTTC | CAYRGNLNEQYF
15 | TRBJ2-7 | TRBV11-1 | once | TRBD1 | TGTGCCAGCAGCTTCCCTGGGACAGGGTTCCACGAGCAGTACTTC | CASSFPGTGFHEQYF
13 | TRBJ2-7 | TRBV30 | - | - | TGTGCCTGGAGTAAGGACGCAAACTACGAGCAGTACTTC | CAWSKDANYEQYF
14 | TRBJ2-2 | TRBV7-3 | - | - | TGTGCCAGCAGCCGACAAGCGAACACCGGGGAGCTGTTTTTT | CASSRQANTGELFF
14 | TRBJ1-5 | TRBV27 | - | - | TGTGCCAGCAGCCCCCGTCGGGGCAATCAGCCCCAGCATTTT | CASSPRRGNQPQHF
18 | TRBJ2-2 | TRBV12-5 | - | - | TGTGCTAGTGGTTTGGTACCGCGTGAGCAGGTTAACACCGGGGAGCTGTTTTTT | CASGLVPREQVNTGELFF
13 | TRBJ1-1 | TRBV7-2 | - | - | TGTGCCAGCAGGCGGGAGGGGAACACTGAAGCTTTCTTT | CASRREGNTEAFF
14 | TRBJ2-7 | TRBV28 | once | TRBD1 | TGTGCCAGCAGTTTGCCAGGGGGCTCCTACGAGCAGTACTTC | CASSLPGGSYEQYF
13 | TRBJ2-2 | TRBV6-2/TRBV6-3 | - | - | TGTGCCAGCAGTTGGAGTGGTGCCGGGGAGCTGTTTTTT | CASSWSGAGELFF
13 | TRBJ1-2 | TRBV11-3 | - | - | TGTGCCAGCAGCAACCGGGATGACTATGGCTACACCTTC | CASSNRDDYGYTF
13 | TRBJ1-1 | TRBV28 | - | - | TGTGCCAGCAGTTTAGGGGGCGGCGCTGAAGCTTTCTTT | CASSLGGGAEAFF
15 | TRBJ1-6 | TRBV7-3 | - | - | TGTGCCAGCAGCTTAATATCTGGGGGATATTCACCCCTCCACTTT | CASSLISGGYSPLHF
13 | TRBJ2-7 | TRBV4-1 | - | TRBD2 | TGCGCCAGCAGCCTGGGACTAGCCTACGAGCAGTACTTC | CASSLGLAYEQYF
15 | TRBJ2-7 | TRBV28 | once | TRBD1 | TGTGCCAGCAGTTTAGCGGGACAGGGAGGCTACGAGCAGTACTTC | CASSLAGQGGYEQYF
13 | TRBJ1-2 | TRBV7-9 | - | TRBD1 | TGTGCCAGCAAGCGTGGACAGGGTCATGGCTACACCTTC | CASKRGQGHGYTF
15 | TRBJ2-3 | TRBV10-2 | - | TRBD1 | TGCGCCAGCAGTGAGTGGACAGGGGTGCCGGATACGCAGTATTTT | CASSEWTGVPDTQYF